Given below is one T cell receptor (beta chain) in context. The sample comes from a study of cytomegalovirus exposure and HLA in healthy donors. The table came from immunoSEQ multiplex PCR; TCRdb's copy has only in-frame clones and leaves some out. Among about 160,000 clones listed, around 96% were seen once. Trimming cost V 5 bases and J 6 bases; bases outside gene matches: 20. CDR3 length equals 19 residues. CDR1 and CDR2 (germline): LNHDA, SQIVND (reference sequence). Specimen: PBMCs. This receptor was identified in a woman younger than 30 in good health and CMV-seronegative. The V and J genes are TRBV19 and TRBJ1-4; 8 bases fit TRBD1. The CDR3 bases are TGTGCCAGTAGTGCCCAGATCGGAGGGACAGGAATAACGGATGAAAAACTGTTTTTT. Translating it yields CASSAQIGGTGITDEKLFF.